The 28 T cell receptor beta chains in this list originate from one sample, sequenced in a study of T cells in narcolepsy. The assay was immunoSEQ multiplex PCR, and TCRdb's table has in-frame clones only and misses some. The sample includes under 35,000 clones, around four fifths of them seen just once. The specimen was CD45RA- memory CD4+ T cells from PBMCs. Source of these receptors: a human donor with narcolepsy.

With respect to this clone: The sample holds other DNA sequences that translate to the same CDR3. The chain joins TRBV27 to TRBJ2-2, with TRBD2 matching over 7 bases. V lost 6 bases to trimming and J lost 7 bases; unmatched junction nucleotides: 5. This CDR3 is built from 13 residues. The germline V gene has CDR1 MNHEY and CDR2 SMNVEV (reference sequence). Here the CDR3 reads CASSPREGGELFF. The CDR3 coding sequence is TGTGCCAGCAGCCCGAGGGAGGGCGGGGAGCTGTTTTTT.

In this sample, this clone turned up once. V gene TRBV18 combines with J gene TRBJ1-5, with a weak D call TRBD1 (6 bases). CDR1 is KGHSH and CDR2 is LQKENI in the germline V gene. This CDR3 region has 17 residues. The V gene lost 2 bases and the J gene lost 4 bases, with 18 bases spanning the gap. The CDR3 DNA reads TGTGCCAGCTCACCAAATCGTGCACAGGGAACAAATCAGCCCCAGCATTTT. Protein product: CASSPNRAQGTNQPQHF.

This clone was seen a handful of times. The chain combines TRBV10-2 with TRBJ1-3; possibly TRBD1 for D (6 bases). Germline CDR1 is WSHSY and CDR2 is SAAADI. The CDR3 totals 16 residues. V lost 8 bases and J lost 0, with 17 bases in between. As DNA, the CDR3 is TGCGCCAGCGGCGCCAGGGGAGGATCCTCTGGAAACACCATATATTTT. Its translation is CASGARGGSSGNTIYF.

The genes are TRBV29-1 and TRBJ1-1, with TRBD1 as a possible D gene (5 bases). V was pared by 5 bases and J by 7 bases, with 14 bases between. CDR3 length: 12 residues. Germline CDR1 is SQVTM and CDR2 is ANQGSEA. The CDR3 coding sequence is TGCAGCGTTCGGACCGGCGGGGGTGAAGCTTTCTTT. This sequence encodes CSVRTGGGEAFF. The full variable domain, its missing parts supplied by reference TRBV29-1 and TRBJ1-1, is SAVISQKPSRDICQRGTSLTIQCQVDSQVTMMFWYRQQPGQSLTLIATANQGSEATYESGFVIDKFPISRPNLTFSTLTVSNMSPEDSSIYLCSVRTGGGEAFFGQGTRLTVV.

The chain links TRBV7-9 to TRBJ1-4; D unresolved. The CDR3 extends over 14 amino acids. Germline values: CDR1 SEHNR, CDR2 FQNEAQ (reference sequence). Trimming took off 1 base at V and 4 bases at J, with 7 bases between the two ends. The CDR3 DNA reads as TGTGCCAGCAGCTTAGGGCATGTTAATGAAAAACTGTTTTTT. It translates to CASSLGHVNEKLFF.

This clone was seen only once. The V gene is TRBV5-6, the J gene TRBJ1-4; no definite D call. From germline, CDR1 is SGHDT and CDR2 YYEEEE. The CDR3 spans 14 residues. V was pared by 3 bases and J by 11 bases, with 17 bases between. The chain's CDR3 is CASSSEGIRGKLFF. The DNA of the CDR3 is TGTGCCAGCAGCTCGGAAGGGATTCGAGGGAAACTGTTTTTT.

The rearrangement joins TRBV5-6 to TRBJ2-5; 7 bases fit TRBD1. This CDR3 has 14 residues. The V gene's germline CDR1 is SGHDT and CDR2 YYEEEE. Germline trimming cut 4 bases from V and 4 bases from J; bases unmatched to any gene: 7. The CDR3 region is CASSATPGGETQYF. The CDR3, as DNA: TGTGCCAGCAGCGCCACACCAGGGGGAGAGACCCAGTACTTC.

The chain combines TRBV7-9 with TRBJ2-3; TRBD1 or TRBD2 may be the D gene (5 bases each). CDR1 is SEHNR and CDR2 is FQNEAQ in the germline V gene (reference sequence). V lost 0 bases and J 1 base, leaving 11 bases between the germline ends. The CDR3 spans 16 residues. The CDR3 coding sequence is TGTGCCAGCAGCTTAGCGAGGGGAGTAGGCACAGATACGCAGTATTTT. Its translation: CASSLARGVGTDTQYF.

The chain is built from TRBV11-3 and TRBJ1-1; D might be TRBD1 (5 bases). CDR3 length: 14 amino acids. Germline CDR1 SGHNT, CDR2 YENEEA. V lost 4 bases and J lost 4, with 13 bases in between. CDR3 DNA: TGTGCCAGCAGCTCAGGGACCGCGGGCACTGAAGCTTTCTTT. It is translated as CASSSGTAGTEAFF.

V usage is TRBV28 and J usage is TRBJ1-1; no firm D call. Germline CDR1 is MDHEN and CDR2 is SYDVKM. Trimming removed 5 bases from V and 1 base from J, with 14 bases in between. The CDR3 is 15 residues long. The CDR3 is CASSPTEAGNTEAFF. The DNA for the CDR3 is TGTGCCAGCAGTCCAACCGAGGCCGGGAACACTGAAGCTTTCTTT.

The chain combines TRBV19 with TRBJ2-7; possible D gene TRBD1, 6 bases. This CDR3 has 13 residues. Trimming shortened V by 5 bases and J by 5 bases, and 13 bases separated the two germline ends. Per germline, CDR1 LNHDA and CDR2 SQIVND (reference sequence). In DNA, the CDR3 is TGTGCCAGTAGTGGATGGACAGCCGACGAGCAGTACTTC. Encoded protein: CASSGWTADEQYF. The full variable domain, with the rest looked up from reference TRBV19 and TRBJ2-7, is DGGITQSPKYLFRKEGQNVTLSCEQNLNHDAMYWYRQDPGQGLRLIYYSQIVNDFQKGDIAEGYSVSREKKESFPLTVTSAQKNPTAFYLCASSGWTADEQYFGPGTRLTVT.

This chain uses TRBV19 with TRBJ1-3, with a tentative D call TRBD1 (5 bases). The CDR3 has 14 residues. Trimming pared 8 bases from V and 0 bases from J, leaving 11 bases between. The germline V gene encodes CDR1 LNHDA and CDR2 SQIVND (reference sequence). CDR3: CASLRGGSGNTIYF. CDR3 DNA sequence: TGTGCCAGTCTTCGGGGCGGCTCTGGAAACACCATATATTTT.

J is TRBJ2-5 and V is TRBV7-2; D may be TRBD2 (7 bases). Trimming cost V 8 bases and J 0 bases, with 13 bases left between them. CDR1 is SGHTA and CDR2 is FQGNSA in the germline V gene. The CDR3 totals 14 residues. CDR3 in DNA: TGTGCCAGCTCCGTGCGGGGGCACCAAGAGACCCAGTACTTC. Translated: CASSVRGHQETQYF.

V gene TRBV4-3 combines with J gene TRBJ1-6; no clear D. Germline V gene lookup returns CDR1 LGHNA and CDR2 YSLEER. V was clipped by 2 bases and J by 3 bases, with 17 bases between them. There are 18 residues in the CDR3. The chain's CDR3 is CASSQYLTPDLYNSPLHF. The CDR3 nucleotides are TGCGCCAGCAGCCAATATTTGACGCCGGACCTCTATAATTCACCCCTCCACTTT.

The genes are TRBV5-1 and TRBJ1-1; 10 bases are shared with TRBD1. Germline V lookup: CDR1 SGHRS, CDR2 YFSETQ. Losses at the gene ends were 4 bases for V and 0 bases for J; bases not matched to a gene: 6. The CDR3 is 16 residues long. CDR3 in amino acids: CASSPRQGALNTEAFF. CDR3 sequence (DNA): TGCGCCAGCAGCCCCCGACAGGGGGCCTTGAACACTGAAGCTTTCTTT.

The chain links TRBV6-1 to TRBJ2-2; a possible D gene is TRBD2 (7 bases). This CDR3 contains 14 residues. Germline assignment: CDR1 MNHNS and CDR2 SASEGT. The V gene lost 10 bases and the J gene lost 5 bases, with 17 bases spanning the gap. The DNA of the CDR3 is TGTGCCACCCAGGGGAGGGCGCAAACCGGGGAGCTGTTTTTT. Translation gives CATQGRAQTGELFF.

A remark on this clone: This sample also contains other DNA sequences that code for the same CDR3. V and J are TRBV6-1 and TRBJ1-5; 7 nucleotides match TRBD1. There are 14 residues in the CDR3. Germline V gene lookup returns CDR1 MNHNS and CDR2 SASEGT. V trimming: 3 bases; J trimming: 6 bases; junction bases outside the gene matches: 5. The CDR3 reads CASSEGRGGQPQHF. As DNA, the CDR3 is TGTGCCAGCAGTGAGGGCAGGGGGGGTCAGCCCCAGCATTTT.

This clone was counted once. The CDR3 here is CASKIQGSHYEQYF. CDR3 DNA: TGTGCCAGCAAAATCCAGGGCTCCCACTACGAGCAGTACTTC. The chain is built from TRBV6-1 and TRBJ2-7; tentatively, D is TRBD1 (5 bases). Germline values: CDR1 MNHNS, CDR2 SASEGT. The CDR3 spans 14 residues. With 7 bases removed from V and 3 bases from J, the gap between germline ends came to 16 bases.

The CDR3: CASSFSEGQGNTEAFF. In DNA form, the CDR3 reads TGTGCCAGCAGCTTCAGCGAGGGACAGGGCAACACTGAAGCTTTCTTT. This chain connects TRBV11-2 to TRBJ1-1, with 9 bases lining up with TRBD1. The CDR3 has 16 residues. The germline CDR1 and CDR2 sequences are SGHAT and FQNNGV. V shed 3 bases, J shed 2 bases, and the junction held 7 bases outside the gene matches.

The chain employs TRBV7-3 and TRBJ2-7; D gene uncertain. Germline V CDR1 and CDR2: SGHTA, FQGTGA. V was clipped by 3 bases and J by 1 base, with 10 bases between them. This CDR3 region has 14 residues. The CDR3 bases are TGTGCCAGCAGCTTTACGCAGATATCCTACGAGCAGTACTTC. This translates into CASSFTQISYEQYF.

The V call is TRBV11-1, the J call TRBJ2-5, with no clear D. There are 13 residues in the CDR3. The germline V gene has CDR1 SGHAT and CDR2 FQDESV (reference sequence). V was cut by 0 bases and J by 1 base, with 3 bases left in between. CDR3 protein: CASSLAIQETQYF. CDR3 DNA: TGTGCCAGCAGCTTAGCGATCCAAGAGACCCAGTACTTC.

J is TRBJ2-1 and V is TRBV5-1; TRBD1 or TRBD2 may be the D gene (6 bases each). Trimming stripped 0 bases from V and 4 bases from J, with 14 bases between. The CDR3 loop spans 16 amino acids. Germline-derived CDR1 and CDR2 are SGHRS and YFSETQ. The CDR3 sequence is CASSLEWGAWYNEQFF. The CDR3 coding sequence is TGCGCCAGCAGCTTGGAGTGGGGGGCTTGGTACAATGAGCAGTTCTTC.

The chain recombines TRBV7-9 with TRBJ1-4, with D perhaps TRBD1 (6 bases). V gave up 6 bases and J gave up 4 bases, with 18 bases separating them. Looked up from germline, CDR1 is SEHNR and CDR2 is FQNEAQ (reference sequence). This CDR3 comprises 16 residues. The CDR3 spells CASSNFPGQHNEKLFF. The CDR3 bases are TGTGCCAGCAGTAATTTTCCGGGACAACATAATGAAAAACTGTTTTTT. Filled out from reference TRBV7-9 and TRBJ1-4, the complete variable domain reads DTGVSQNPRHKITKRGQNVTFRCDPISEHNRLYWYRQTLGQGPEFLTYFQNEAQLEKSRLLSDRFSAERPKGSFSTLEIQRTEQGDSAMYLCASSNFPGQHNEKLFFGSGTQLSVL.

The J gene is TRBJ1-2, the V gene TRBV7-2; 7 bases are shared with TRBD1. Germline CDR1 and CDR2: SGHTA and FQGNSA. V trimming: 1 base; J trimming: 7 bases; junction bases outside the gene matches: 0. The CDR3 has 12 amino acids. The CDR3 nucleotides are TGTGCCAGCAGCTTAGGGACAGGTGGCTACACCTTC. Translating it yields CASSLGTGGYTF.

The chain uses TRBV6-5 and TRBJ2-7; no definite D call. Deletions cut 2 bases from V and 1 base from J, with 12 bases between. Germline V CDR1 and CDR2: MNHEY, SVGAGI. CDR3 length: 15 residues. This CDR3 reads CASSYGPPPSYEQYF. DNA for the CDR3: TGTGCCAGCAGTTACGGGCCACCACCTTCCTACGAGCAGTACTTC.

The rearrangement links TRBV7-2 to TRBJ2-1; 8 bases agree with TRBD1. J gave up 8 bases and V 3 bases, and 12 bases lay outside the gene matches. The CDR3 has 16 residues. Germline V lookup: CDR1 SGHTA, CDR2 FQGNSA. CDR3 protein: CASSFRGTGAPDEQFF. DNA of the CDR3: TGTGCCAGCAGCTTCCGAGGGACAGGAGCCCCCGATGAGCAGTTCTTC.

J is TRBJ1-2 and V is TRBV28; no clear D gene. The CDR3 is 14 residues long. The V gene lost 8 bases and the J gene lost 4 bases, with 17 bases spanning the gap. CDR1 and CDR2 from the germline V gene are MDHEN and SYDVKM. The CDR3 here is CASHPSSPSYGYTF. The CDR3 bases are TGTGCCAGCCACCCCTCATCGCCCAGCTATGGCTACACCTTC.

V usage is TRBV19 and J usage is TRBJ2-2; no definite D call. Trimming pared 10 bases from V and 0 bases from J, leaving 12 bases between. From germline, CDR1 is LNHDA and CDR2 SQIVND (reference sequence). The CDR3 runs to 14 residues. This CDR3 is CATTTAANTGELFF. In nucleotides, the CDR3 is TGTGCCACCACGACGGCCGCGAACACCGGGGAGCTGTTTTTT.